Sequencing of this T cell receptor beta chain was carried out in a study of radiotherapy plus CTLA-4 blockade in lung cancer. CDR1 is SNHLY and CDR2 is FYNNEI in the germline V gene. The CDR3 runs 12 residues. Trimming left V 3 bases short and J 10 bases short, with 12 bases between. Some clones are missing from TCRdb's copy, which holds only in-frame ones; the method was immunoSEQ multiplex PCR. The sample holds 130,000 or so clones, 85% to 90% seen once. Patients had chemo-refractory metastatic non-small-cell lung cancer and received focal radiation plus CTLA-4 blockade that used ipilimumab. About this clone itself: Its antigen is as yet unknown.

Study-level results: Interferon-beta and early blood T cell clone dynamics reportedly predicted response best. Clones derived from tumor TCRs expanded in blood after radiotherapy plus ipilimumab.

The clonotype was recovered from a human donor with non-small cell lung cancer that progressed on radiotherapy plus ipilimumab. The chain uses TRBV2 and TRBJ1-1; the D gene is possibly TRBD1 (5 bases). This specimen was peripheral blood, taken from a patient treated with radiotherapy plus ipilimumab. CDR3 protein: CASSEWGSGAFF. The CDR3 region has the DNA TGTGCCAGCAGTGAGTGGGGCTCAGGAGCTTTCTTT.